This T cell receptor beta chain was captured by sequencing in a study of preoperative IRX-2 immunotherapy in early breast cancer. Trimming took off 7 bases at V and 0 bases at J, with 13 bases between the two ends. The CDR3 sequence is 15 residues long. CDR1 is SGHVS, CDR2 FNYEAQ, per germline. Profiled with immunoSEQ multiplex PCR; TCRdb holds only in-frame clones, not every one. The sample contains more than 20,000 clones, roughly 74% of which appear only once. Indicated treatment: preoperative locoregional IRX-2 cytokine immunotherapy. Patients received preoperative, locoregional IRX-2 cytokine immunotherapy in a phase Ib study.

The clonotype comes from a human donor with breast cancer. The sequenced sample was lymph node tissue, obtained before IRX-2 immunotherapy. The chain couples TRBV7-6 to TRBJ2-1; D not certain. CDR3 sequence: CASTPELSSYNEQFF. In nucleotides, the CDR3 is TGTGCCAGCACCCCCGAATTGAGCTCCTACAATGAGCAGTTCTTC.